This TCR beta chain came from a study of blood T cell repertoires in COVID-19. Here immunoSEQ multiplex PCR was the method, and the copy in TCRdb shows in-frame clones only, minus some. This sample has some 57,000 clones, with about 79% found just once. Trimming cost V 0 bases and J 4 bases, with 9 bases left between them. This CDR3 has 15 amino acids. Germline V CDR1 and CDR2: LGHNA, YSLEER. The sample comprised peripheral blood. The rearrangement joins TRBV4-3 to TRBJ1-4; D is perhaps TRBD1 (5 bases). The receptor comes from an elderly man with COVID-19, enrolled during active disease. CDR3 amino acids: CASSQDGGINEKLFF. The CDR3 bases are TGCGCCAGCAGCCAAGATGGGGGGATTAATGAAAAACTGTTTTTT.